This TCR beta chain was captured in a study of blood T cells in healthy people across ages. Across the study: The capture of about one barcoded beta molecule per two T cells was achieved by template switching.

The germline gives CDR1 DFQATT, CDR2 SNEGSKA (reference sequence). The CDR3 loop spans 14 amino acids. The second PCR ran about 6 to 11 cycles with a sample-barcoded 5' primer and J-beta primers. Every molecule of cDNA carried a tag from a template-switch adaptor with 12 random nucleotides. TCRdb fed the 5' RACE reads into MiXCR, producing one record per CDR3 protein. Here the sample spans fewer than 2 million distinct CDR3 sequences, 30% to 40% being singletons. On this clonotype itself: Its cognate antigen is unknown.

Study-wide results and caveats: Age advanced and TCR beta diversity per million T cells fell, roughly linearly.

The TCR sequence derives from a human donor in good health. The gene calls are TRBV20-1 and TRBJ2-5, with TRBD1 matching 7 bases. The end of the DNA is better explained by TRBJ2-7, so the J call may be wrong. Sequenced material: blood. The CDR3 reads CSARGQGQLDEQYF. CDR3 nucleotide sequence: TGCAGTGCTAGAGGACAGGGACAGCTTGACGAGCAGTACTTC.